This note documents a single T cell receptor beta chain sequence. This sample was taken from a study of blood T cell repertoires in COVID-19. Background on the study: Samples came from the United States, Italy and Spain, spanning acute and convalescent COVID-19. Nucleic acid was either cDNA or gDNA, and it came from T cells, B-cell-depleted T cells, or PBMCs.

Data came from immunoSEQ multiplex PCR; TCRdb stores just in-frame clones and leaves some out. The sample includes about 180,000 clones, more than 75% of them seen just once. This CDR3 spans 15 amino acids. The germline V and J ends were trimmed by 5 bases and 4 bases, with 12 bases remaining between them. The germline V gene encodes CDR1 SGHTA and CDR2 FQGTGA. The TCR comes from a human donor with acute COVID-19. The donor label of this sample is uncertain. The gene calls are TRBV7-3 and TRBJ2-6; D remains ambiguous. Material for sequencing was PBMCs or T cells enriched from blood (not recorded which). The CDR3 reads CASSPRLPGANVLTF. The CDR3 DNA reads as TGTGCCAGCAGCCCCAGGCTGCCAGGGGCCAACGTCCTGACTTTC.